The rows below give T cell receptor beta chains drawn from one sample of a study of post-analysis software for immune sequencing data. TCRdb re-called the PCR reads with MiXCR, one entry per CDR3 protein. The table shows 450,000 to 650,000 distinct CDR3 sequences, with roughly 40% occurring only once. Sequencing was performed on blood. These receptors all come from a girl aged 10 to 17 with multiple sclerosis. Each CDR3 is given with its conserved first and last residue. Fields, in order: clone size, V gene, D gene, J gene, CDR3 length, CDR3 protein, CDR3 DNA. A D gene is named only where the DNA matches it firmly. Expanded clones are given a class, and other clones once, few, many or no size at all.

.	TRBV5-4	TRBD1	TRBJ2-5	14	CASSATGDQETQYF	TGTGCCAGCAGCGCGACAGGGGACCAAGAGACCCAGTACTTC
.	TRBV10-2	.	TRBJ2-3	13	CASRPYAGDTQYF	TGCGCCAGCAGGCCCTATGCAGGAGATACGCAGTATTTT
.	TRBV10-1	TRBD2	TRBJ2-1	15	CASSEPTSGSNEQFF	TGCGCCAGCAGTGAGCCGACTAGCGGGAGCAATGAGCAGTTCTTC
once	TRBV12-3/TRBV12-4	TRBD1	TRBJ2-7	14	CASSSGQGSDEQYF	TGTGCCAGCAGTTCGGGACAGGGATCGGACGAGCAGTACTTC
few	TRBV30	.	TRBJ2-7	13	CAWRGTSFYEQYF	TGTGCCTGGAGAGGCACGAGTTTCTACGAGCAGTACTTC
.	TRBV7-9	TRBD1	TRBJ2-3	14	CASRGTAFTDTQYF	TGTGCCAGCAGAGGGACAGCCTTCACAGATACGCAGTATTTT
few	TRBV10-3	TRBD1	TRBJ2-5	17	CAISESRGRGLGETQYF	TGTGCCATCAGTGAGTCGAGGGGCAGGGGGCTAGGAGAGACCCAGTACTTC
.	TRBV6-5	TRBD1	TRBJ2-1	18	CASSYSTTTGGSYNEQFF	TGTGCCAGCAGTTACTCCACTACGACAGGGGGCTCCTACAATGAGCAGTTCTTC
.	TRBV6-2/TRBV6-3	.	TRBJ2-1	15	CASSPTSRVPNEQFF	TGTGCCAGCAGCCCTACTAGCAGAGTCCCAAATGAGCAGTTCTTC
few	TRBV7-9	TRBD1	TRBJ1-4	15	CASSLGTANEGKLFF	TGTGCCAGCAGCCTCGGGACAGCCAATGAAGGAAAACTGTTTTTT
.	TRBV5-1	.	TRBJ2-5	14	CASSLQGRQETQYF	TGCGCCAGCAGCTTACAGGGGAGGCAAGAGACCCAGTACTTC
few	TRBV12-3/TRBV12-4	.	TRBJ2-7	13	CASSVTGNYEQYF	TGTGCCAGCAGTGTTACAGGGAACTACGAGCAGTACTTC
.	TRBV7-2	.	TRBJ2-7	12	CASSVTSYEQYF	TGTGCCAGCAGCGTGACTAGTTACGAGCAGTACTTC
once	TRBV27	.	TRBJ1-6	15	CASSYRGFTNSPLHF	TGTGCCAGCAGTTATCGGGGCTTTACCAATTCACCCCTCCACTTT
few	TRBV5-1	.	TRBJ2-4	15	CASRSDVLAKNIQYF	TGCGCCAGCAGATCGGACGTCTTAGCCAAAAACATTCAGTACTTC
.	TRBV12-3/TRBV12-4	.	TRBJ2-7	13	CASAGAYRYEQYF	TGTGCCAGCGCTGGGGCCTACCGCTACGAGCAGTACTTC
.	TRBV7-9	TRBD2	TRBJ2-1	16	CASSSSSGRALNEQFF	TGTGCCAGCAGCTCTTCTAGCGGGAGGGCCCTCAATGAGCAGTTCTTC
few	TRBV10-2	.	TRBJ2-5	13	CATGRTDQETQYF	TGCGCCACCGGCCGGACGGATCAAGAGACCCAGTACTTC